The sequence of this T cell receptor (beta chain) was determined in a study of blood T cell repertoires in COVID-19. On the study more broadly: Samples of COVID-19 (acute and convalescent) were obtained from the United States, Italy and Spain. PBMCs, B-cell-depleted T cells, or T cells were the source of the cDNA or gDNA that made up the material.

Authors' data handling: Scientists estimated how many nucleated cells there were by amplifying reference gene primers. Clones were sequenced by immunoSEQ multiplex PCR, and TCRdb holds only the in-frame ones, with some missing. Clone size and the V and J calls come from that table; the DNA yielded D and trimming. The data hold tens of thousands of clones, with around four fifths observed a single time. Material: peripheral blood. The sequence came from a man in his forties or fifties with acute or convalescent COVID-19.

The CDR3 loop is CASTSDGKGSYEQYF. As DNA, the CDR3 is TGTGCCAGCACCTCGGACGGGAAGGGCTCCTACGAGCAGTACTTC. This chain uses TRBV3-1 (or the pseudogene TRBV3-2) with TRBJ2-7; maybe TRBD2 (5 bases). CDR3 length equals 15 residues. V lost 7 bases to trimming and J lost 0 bases, with 16 bases between them. Looked up from germline, CDR1 is LGHDT and CDR2 is YNNKEL (reference sequence).